Each of the 19 T cell receptor beta chains below was sequenced from the same sample in a study of OX40 agonist ivuxolimab in advanced cancers. TCRdb's copy holds only in-frame clones and misses some; the assay was immunoSEQ multiplex PCR. This sample carries about 80,000 clones, approximately 85% of them seen once, and the ten largest clones take 2% to 2.5%. The starting material was CD4+ or CD8+ T cells sorted from blood, obtained in a trial of the OX40 agonist ivuxolimab. The receptors stem from an adult with an advanced solid tumor such as melanoma, head and neck, liver or kidney cancer.

This clone was seen a few times. The chain combines TRBV11-1 with TRBJ1-2; possibly TRBD1 for D (6 bases). Germline V gene sequence: CDR1 SGHAT, CDR2 FQDESV (reference sequence). Trimming removed 5 bases at V and 2 bases at J, with 15 bases between. The CDR3 contains 15 residues. DNA for the CDR3: TGTGCCAGCAGCCGCATGACAGGCCCCAACTATGGCTACACCTTC. Protein: CASSRMTGPNYGYTF. The full variable domain, completed using reference TRBV11-1 and TRBJ1-2, is EAEVAQSPRYKITEKSQAVAFWCDPISGHATLYWYRQILGQGPELLVQFQDESVVDDSQLPKDRFSAERLKGVDSTLKIQPAELGDSAMYLCASSRMTGPNYGYTFGSGTRLTVV.

This sequence joins TRBV5-6 and TRBJ1-3; 7 nucleotides match TRBD1. This CDR3 contains 16 residues. CDR1 and CDR2 (germline): SGHDT, YYEEEE. V lost 4 bases, J lost 4 bases, and 11 bases stayed unmatched. CDR3 DNA: TGTGCCAGCAGCCTCCCCGGACAGGCCCTCGGAAACACCATATATTTT. Translated, it gives CASSLPGQALGNTIYF.

This rearrangement joins TRBV11-3 to TRBJ2-5; TRBD1 matches at 9 bases. Trimming cost V 3 bases and J 6 bases; bases outside gene matches: 2. Germline V CDR1 and CDR2: SGHNT, YENEEA. The CDR3 spans 13 residues. The CDR3 loop is CASSLTGGKTQYF. CDR3 nucleotide sequence: TGTGCCAGCAGCTTGACAGGGGGTAAGACCCAGTACTTC.

This sequence joins TRBV7-2 and TRBJ1-2; a weak D match, TRBD1 (6 bases). Germline V gives CDR1 SGHTA, CDR2 FQGNSA. Trimming removed 1 base from V and 9 bases from J, with 21 bases in between. The CDR3 extends over 16 amino acids. The CDR3 DNA follows: TGTGCCAGCAGCTTAGGAAAGGGGACAATAGGAGGAAGCTACACCTTC. Its translation is CASSLGKGTIGGSYTF.

The chain combines TRBV27 with TRBJ1-2; D may be TRBD1 (6 bases). Trimming shortened V by 8 bases and J by 8 bases, and 27 bases separated the two germline ends. Germline V gene lookup returns CDR1 MNHEY and CDR2 SMNVEV (reference sequence). This CDR3 spans 16 amino acids. CDR3 sequence: CASAFKPWGGAWGYTF. CDR3 bases: TGTGCCAGCGCCTTTAAACCTTGGGGGGGCGCGTGGGGCTACACCTTC.

The V gene is TRBV7-3, the J gene TRBJ1-2; D remains ambiguous. Germline loops: CDR1 SGHTA, CDR2 FQGTGA. The V end was cut by 1 base, the J end by 4 bases, with 10 bases between. The CDR3 consists of 14 residues. This chain's CDR3 is CASSLKERSYGYTF. The DNA of the CDR3 is TGTGCCAGCAGCTTAAAGGAACGGTCCTATGGCTACACCTTC.

CDR3 DNA: TGTGCCAGCAGTCCAGGTGGACAGGGGAAGCAGTACTTC. Its protein is CASSPGGQGKQYF. The chain uses TRBV6-1 and TRBJ2-7, with 9 bases lining up with TRBD1. V lost 5 bases to trimming and J lost 8 bases; unmatched junction nucleotides: 7. Germline V CDR1 and CDR2: MNHNS, SASEGT. This CDR3 spans 13 amino acids.

Only one count was recorded for this clone. The rearrangement links TRBV27 to TRBJ2-2; TRBD2 matches 9 bases. This CDR3 spans 18 amino acids. Germline V gene data show CDR1 as MNHEY and CDR2 as SMNVEV (reference sequence). V gave up 3 bases and J gave up 6 bases; unmatched junction bases: 14. CDR3 sequence: CASSFLPRAGGPPGELFF. CDR3 nucleotide sequence: TGTGCCAGCAGTTTCCTGCCGCGGGCGGGGGGGCCTCCCGGGGAGCTGTTTTTT.

The chain recombines TRBV19 with TRBJ2-2; 9 bases agree with TRBD1. Unmatched junction bases numbered 11, after V lost 8 bases and J lost 1 base. In germline, CDR1 is LNHDA, CDR2 SQIVND (reference sequence). CDR3 length equals 17 residues. CDR3 sequence: CASSYRGLSRNTGELFF. In nucleotides, the CDR3 is TGTGCCAGTTCTTACAGGGGGCTGTCGCGGAACACCGGGGAGCTGTTTTTT.

The DNA of the CDR3 is TGTGCCACCAGCAGAGATAGGGGAGTTGGCTACGAGCAGTACTTC. This sequence encodes CATSRDRGVGYEQYF. This chain uses TRBV15 with TRBJ2-7; D is possibly TRBD1 or TRBD2 (5 bases each). The CDR3 has 15 residues. In germline, CDR1 is LNHNV, CDR2 YYDKDF (reference sequence). V was trimmed by 0 bases and J by 3 bases, leaving 12 bases between them.

The rearrangement links TRBV5-1 to TRBJ1-1; D is undetermined. CDR3 size: 13 residues. Trimming took off 9 bases at V and 5 bases at J, with 17 bases between the two ends. Germline-derived CDR1 and CDR2 are SGHRS and YFSETQ. In DNA form, the CDR3 reads TGCGCCACCTCCCTGGGAAGGGCTACTGAAGCTTTCTTT. Amino acids: CATSLGRATEAFF.

This chain links TRBV5-1 with TRBJ1-1; D call uncertain. V lost 2 bases, J lost 0 bases, and 17 bases lay in between. Germline CDR1 and CDR2: SGHRS and YFSETQ. This CDR3 comprises 17 residues. Here the CDR3 reads CASSLSSGAGMNTEAFF. The CDR3 DNA reads as TGCGCCAGCAGCTTAAGTTCCGGCGCGGGGATGAACACTGAAGCTTTCTTT.

This chain's CDR3 is CASSYRDYNEQFF. CDR3 nucleotide sequence: TGTGCCAGCAGCTACCGCGACTACAATGAGCAGTTCTTC. The chain has TRBV7-9 and TRBJ2-1; D is unclear. The CDR3 extends over 13 amino acids. The germline V and J ends were trimmed by 4 bases and 3 bases, with 7 bases remaining between them. Germline CDR1 reads SEHNR; CDR2 reads FQNEAQ (reference sequence).

The chain joins TRBV19 to TRBJ2-7; weak D call: TRBD1 (6 bases). Trimming left V 3 bases short and J 3 bases short, with 9 bases between. Looked up from germline, CDR1 is LNHDA and CDR2 is SQIVND (reference sequence). The CDR3 runs to 13 residues. Written as DNA, the CDR3 is TGTGCCAGTAGTATTAAGACAGGCTACGAGCAGTACTTC. This codes for CASSIKTGYEQYF.

The rearrangement uses TRBV28 and TRBJ2-2; D uncertain. V dropped 2 bases and J dropped 4 bases, with 5 bases sitting between them. The CDR3 contains 13 residues. The V gene's germline CDR1 is MDHEN and CDR2 SYDVKM. The CDR3 sequence is CASSLGPTGELFF. In DNA, the CDR3 is TGTGCCAGCAGTTTAGGACCCACCGGGGAGCTGTTTTTT.

The chain has TRBV2 and TRBJ2-7; D could derive from TRBD1 or TRBD2 (6 bases each). Germline loops: CDR1 SNHLY, CDR2 FYNNEI. The CDR3 is 13 amino acids. V dropped 2 bases and J dropped 6 bases, with 11 bases sitting between them. CDR3 coding DNA: TGTGCCAGCAGTGAAACGGGGGCGGGCGAGCAGTACTTC. Protein: CASSETGAGEQYF.

This clone was seen only a few times. V usage is TRBV7-8 and J usage is TRBJ2-3; D may be TRBD1 (5 bases). Germline V gene data show CDR1 as SGHVS and CDR2 as FQNEAQ. Trimming cost V 4 bases and J 0 bases, with 11 bases left between them. This CDR3 is built from 15 residues. The CDR3 reads CASSSQESSTDTQYF. The CDR3 region has the DNA TGTGCCAGCAGCTCACAGGAATCTAGCACAGATACGCAGTATTTT. Looking up the rest from reference TRBV7-8 and TRBJ2-3 gives the full variable domain: GAGVSQSPRYKVAKRGQDVALRCDPISGHVSLFWYQQALGQGPEFLTYFQNEAQLDKSGLPSDRFFAERPEGSVSTLKIQRTQQEDSAVYLCASSSQESSTDTQYFGPGTRLTVL.

The chain is built from TRBV21-1 and TRBJ1-5; the table's D call TRBD1 went unverified against the DNA. TRBV21-1 counts as a pseudogene. The CDR3 covers 14 residues. The CDR3: CASSSRTVNQPQHF. In DNA form, the CDR3 reads TGTGCCAGCAGCTCCCGGACAGTCAATCAGCCCCAGCATTTT.

The V gene is TRBV28, the J gene TRBJ2-1; D may be TRBD2 (6 bases). The V gene's germline CDR1 is MDHEN and CDR2 SYDVKM. Trimming cost V 5 bases and J 3 bases, with 11 bases left between them. The CDR3 consists of 14 residues. This CDR3 reads CASSPGTGYNEQFF. CDR3 nucleotide sequence: TGTGCCAGCAGTCCCGGGACTGGCTACAATGAGCAGTTCTTC.